This TCR beta chain was sequenced in a study of control samples from healthy donors and cancer patients. Germline V gene data show CDR1 as MNHNY and CDR2 as SVGAGI (reference sequence). J gave up 5 bases and V 7 bases, and 10 bases lay outside the gene matches. This CDR3 is built from 16 residues. The table came from immunoSEQ multiplex PCR; TCRdb's copy has only in-frame clones and leaves some out. The sample has under 80,000 clones, over 75% seen once; the top ten hold 25% to 35%. The clonotype was recovered from a man aged 50 to 60 in good health. Sequences were obtained from blood. The V call is TRBV6-6, the J call TRBJ2-2, with 10 bases lining up with TRBD2. The CDR3 sequence is CASKGASGRGTGELFF. The DNA for the CDR3 is TGTGCCAGCAAAGGAGCTAGCGGGAGAGGTACCGGGGAGCTGTTTTTT.